The clone carrying this TCR beta chain was detected only a few times. The antigen is undetermined. Germline lookup yields CDR1 MNHEY and CDR2 SVGAGI. This CDR3 contains 15 residues. The ends lost 4 bases at V and 2 bases at J; junction bases unmatched: 7. The data derive from a study of human T cells and chemical hapten exposure. Study in general: Alopecia areata, totalis or universalis was found in mostly female patients. TCR yields per sample varied, mainly owing to small pooled library volume differences. General study results and limits: DPC sensitization produced no change in TCRs with frequency above 1 in 1000.

Time point noted: pre-sensitization, week 0. The treatment denotes: therapeutic diphenylcyclopropenone sensitization with weekly scalp DPC. MiXCR was run by TCRdb on the RACE reads, yielding one entry per CDR3 protein. The sample comprises under 300,000 distinct CDR3 sequences, 7.5% to 9% of which are singletons, and about 1.1% rests with the top ten. The starting material was whole blood, obtained in connection with sensitization to the hapten diphenylcyclopropenone (DPC). The chain is built from TRBV6-5 and TRBJ2-7, with 8 bases aligning to TRBD1. This clonotype originated in a man aged 18 to 35 with alopecia areata. Some clones in this sample may be carry-over from other donors' samples. DNA for the CDR3: TGTGCCAGCAGTTCCCGACAGGGGAGTCCCTACGAGCAGTACTTC. This codes for CASSSRQGSPYEQYF.